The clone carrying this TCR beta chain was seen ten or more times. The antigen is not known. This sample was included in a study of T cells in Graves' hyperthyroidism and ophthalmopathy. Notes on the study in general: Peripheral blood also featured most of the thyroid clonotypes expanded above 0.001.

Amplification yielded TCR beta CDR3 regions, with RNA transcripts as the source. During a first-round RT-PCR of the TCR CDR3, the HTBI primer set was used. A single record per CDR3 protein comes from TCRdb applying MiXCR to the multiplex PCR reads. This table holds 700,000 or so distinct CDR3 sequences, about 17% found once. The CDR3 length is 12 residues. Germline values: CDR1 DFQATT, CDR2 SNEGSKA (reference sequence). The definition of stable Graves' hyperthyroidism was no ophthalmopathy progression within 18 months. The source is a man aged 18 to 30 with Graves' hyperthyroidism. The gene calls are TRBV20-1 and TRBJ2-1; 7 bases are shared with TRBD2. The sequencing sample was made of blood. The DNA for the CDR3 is TGCAGCCTAGCGGACTTTTGGGATGAGCAGTTCTTC. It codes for CSLADFWDEQFF.